This section outlines one T cell receptor beta chain sequence together with its context. The data originate from a study of blood T cell repertoires in COVID-19. Study summary: There were acute and convalescent COVID-19 samples, and they came from the United States, Italy and Spain. T cells, B-cell-depleted T cells, or PBMCs supplied cDNA or gDNA.

In the authors' workflow: Quantification of nucleated cells was approximated via reference gene primer amplification. Using immunoSEQ multiplex PCR, the repertoire was profiled, and TCRdb retains in-frame clones only, with some absent. That table is the source of V, J and clone size, and D and trimming were worked out from the DNA. This table has 380,000 or so clones, roughly 90% appearing once. Germline CDR1 reads MNHEY; CDR2 reads SVGEGT. The CDR3 totals 15 residues. J gave up 5 bases and V 2 bases, and 4 bases lay outside the gene matches. Sequencing used peripheral blood. V gene TRBV6-2 or TRBV6-3 combines with J gene TRBJ2-2; 8 positions match TRBD2. This clonotype originated in a man aged 40-49 years with acute or convalescent COVID-19. The CDR3, as DNA: TGTGCCAGCAGTTACAACGGGGGGGCTACCGGGGAGCTGTTTTTT. It codes for CASSYNGGATGELFF.